This T cell receptor beta chain was sequenced for a study of siplizumab effects on memory and regulatory T cells. Every sample had 80,000 to 100,000 of its TCR templates assayed. Here immunoSEQ multiplex PCR was the method, and the copy in TCRdb shows in-frame clones only, minus some. Among some 41,000 clones, around 92% were seen once, and the ten largest hold about 0.25%. The sequence came from a human donor in good health. The material sequenced was naive CD4+ T cells sorted from blood.

The CDR3 spells CASSLGWSDTIYF. In nucleotides, the CDR3 is TGTGCCAGCAGCTTAGGTTGGAGTGACACCATATATTTT. The rearrangement joins TRBV11-3 to TRBJ1-3; D unclear. The CDR3 covers 13 residues. Germline lookup yields CDR1 SGHNT and CDR2 YENEEA. Trimming removed 1 base at V and 8 bases at J, with 9 bases between.